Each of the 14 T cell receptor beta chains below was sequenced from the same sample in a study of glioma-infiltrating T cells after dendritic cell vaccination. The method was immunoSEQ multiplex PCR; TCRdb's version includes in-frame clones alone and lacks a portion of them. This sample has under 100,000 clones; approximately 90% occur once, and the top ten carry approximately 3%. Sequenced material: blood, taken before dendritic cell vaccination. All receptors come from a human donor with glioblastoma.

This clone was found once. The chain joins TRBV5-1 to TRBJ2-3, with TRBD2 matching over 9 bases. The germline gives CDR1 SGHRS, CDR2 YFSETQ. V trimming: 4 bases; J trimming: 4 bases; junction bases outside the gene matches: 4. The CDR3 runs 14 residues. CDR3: CASSEGGGADTQYF. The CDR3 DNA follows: TGCGCCAGCAGCGAGGGCGGGGGGGCAGATACGCAGTATTTT.

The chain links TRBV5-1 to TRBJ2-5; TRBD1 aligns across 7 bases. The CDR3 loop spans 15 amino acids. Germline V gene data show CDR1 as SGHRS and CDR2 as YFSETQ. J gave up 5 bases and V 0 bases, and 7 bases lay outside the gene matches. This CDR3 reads CASSLGEGAGETQYF. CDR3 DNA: TGCGCCAGCAGCTTGGGAGAGGGGGCTGGGGAGACCCAGTACTTC.

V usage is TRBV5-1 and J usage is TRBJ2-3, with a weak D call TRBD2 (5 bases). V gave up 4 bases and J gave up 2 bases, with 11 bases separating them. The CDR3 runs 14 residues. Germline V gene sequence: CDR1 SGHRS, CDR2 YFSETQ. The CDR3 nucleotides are TGCGCCAGCAGCCCGGACTTAAACACAGATACGCAGTATTTT. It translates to CASSPDLNTDTQYF.

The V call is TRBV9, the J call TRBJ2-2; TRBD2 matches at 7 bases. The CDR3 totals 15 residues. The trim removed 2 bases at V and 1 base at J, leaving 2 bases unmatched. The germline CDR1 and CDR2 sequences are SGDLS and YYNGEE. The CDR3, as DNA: TGTGCCAGCAGCGTGACTAGCCAGAACACCGGGGAGCTGTTTTTT. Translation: CASSVTSQNTGELFF.

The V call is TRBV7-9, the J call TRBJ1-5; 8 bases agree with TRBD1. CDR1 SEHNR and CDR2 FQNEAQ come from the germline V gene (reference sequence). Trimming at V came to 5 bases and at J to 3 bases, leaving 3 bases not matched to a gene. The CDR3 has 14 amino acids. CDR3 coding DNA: TGTGCCAGCAGCCCACAGGGGGTCAATCAGCCCCAGCATTTT. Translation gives CASSPQGVNQPQHF.

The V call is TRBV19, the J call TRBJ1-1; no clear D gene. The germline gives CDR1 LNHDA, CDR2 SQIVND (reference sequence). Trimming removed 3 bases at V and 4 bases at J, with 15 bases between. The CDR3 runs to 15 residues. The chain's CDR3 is CASSMGSGTVTEAFF. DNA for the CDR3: TGTGCCAGTAGTATGGGGAGTGGCACTGTCACTGAAGCTTTCTTT.

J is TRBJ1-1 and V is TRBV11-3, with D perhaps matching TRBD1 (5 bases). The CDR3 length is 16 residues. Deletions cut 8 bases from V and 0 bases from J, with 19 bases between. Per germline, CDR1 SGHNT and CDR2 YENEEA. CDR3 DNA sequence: TGTGCCAGCTCCAACGCAGGGATGGATTTGAACACTGAAGCTTTCTTT. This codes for CASSNAGMDLNTEAFF.

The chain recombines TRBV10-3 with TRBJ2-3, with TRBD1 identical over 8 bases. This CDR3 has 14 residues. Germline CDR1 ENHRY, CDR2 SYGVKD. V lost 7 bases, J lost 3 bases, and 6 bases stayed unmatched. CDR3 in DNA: TGTGCCATCACAGCCGGGACAGGAACAGATACGCAGTATTTT. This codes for CAITAGTGTDTQYF.

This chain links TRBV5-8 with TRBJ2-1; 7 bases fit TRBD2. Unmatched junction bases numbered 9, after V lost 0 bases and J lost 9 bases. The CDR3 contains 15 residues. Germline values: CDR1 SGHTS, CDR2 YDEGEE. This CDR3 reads CASSLGTREASEQFF. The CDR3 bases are TGTGCCAGCAGCTTGGGGACTAGGGAGGCCAGTGAGCAGTTCTTC.

The CDR3 here is CAISDLAGGPYEQYF. CDR3 nucleotides: TGTGCCATCAGTGACCTAGCGGGAGGGCCTTACGAGCAGTACTTC. The J gene is TRBJ2-7, the V gene TRBV10-3, with TRBD2 identical over 12 bases. From germline, CDR1 is ENHRY and CDR2 SYGVKD. This CDR3 contains 15 residues. Trimming took 3 bases from V and 4 from J; bases not matched to a gene: 4.

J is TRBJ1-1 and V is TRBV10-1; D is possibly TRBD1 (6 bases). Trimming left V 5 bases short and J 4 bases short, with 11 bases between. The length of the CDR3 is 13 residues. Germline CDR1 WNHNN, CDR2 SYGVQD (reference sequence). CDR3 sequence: CASSTTGSTEAFF. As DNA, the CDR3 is TGCGCCAGCAGTACTACAGGGAGCACTGAAGCTTTCTTT.

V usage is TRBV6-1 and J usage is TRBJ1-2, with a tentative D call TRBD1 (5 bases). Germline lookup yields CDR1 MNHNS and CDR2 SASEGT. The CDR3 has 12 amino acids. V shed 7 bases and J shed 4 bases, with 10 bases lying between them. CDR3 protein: CASNGAGYGYTF. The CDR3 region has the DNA TGTGCCAGCAATGGGGCCGGCTATGGCTACACCTTC.

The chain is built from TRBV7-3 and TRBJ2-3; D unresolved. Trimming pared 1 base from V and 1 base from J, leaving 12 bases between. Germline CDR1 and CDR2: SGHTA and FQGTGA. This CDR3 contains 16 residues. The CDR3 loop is CASSLRPALGTDTQYF. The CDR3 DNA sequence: TGTGCCAGCAGCTTAAGACCAGCGTTGGGCACAGATACGCAGTATTTT.

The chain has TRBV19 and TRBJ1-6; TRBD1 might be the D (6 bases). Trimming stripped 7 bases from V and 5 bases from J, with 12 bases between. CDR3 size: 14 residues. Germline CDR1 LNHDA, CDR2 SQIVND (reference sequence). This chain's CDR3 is CASTYRENNSPLHF. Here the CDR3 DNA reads TGTGCCAGTACCTACAGGGAAAATAATTCACCCCTCCACTTT.